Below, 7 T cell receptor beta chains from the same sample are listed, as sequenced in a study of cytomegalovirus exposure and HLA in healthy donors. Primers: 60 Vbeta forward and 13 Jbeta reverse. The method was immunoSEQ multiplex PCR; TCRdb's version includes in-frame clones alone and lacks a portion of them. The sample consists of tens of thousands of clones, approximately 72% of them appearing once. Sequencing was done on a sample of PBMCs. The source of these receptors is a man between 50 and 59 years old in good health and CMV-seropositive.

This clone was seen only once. For the CDR3, the DNA is TGTGCCAGCAGCCCCCAGGCTAGCGGAAACACCGGGGAGCTGTTTTTT. Its protein is CASSPQASGNTGELFF. The rearrangement uses TRBV7-3 and TRBJ2-2, with TRBD2 identical over 7 bases. J was trimmed by 2 bases and V by 5 bases; bases with no gene match: 8. This CDR3 region has 16 residues. Germline CDR1 and CDR2: SGHTA and FQGTGA.

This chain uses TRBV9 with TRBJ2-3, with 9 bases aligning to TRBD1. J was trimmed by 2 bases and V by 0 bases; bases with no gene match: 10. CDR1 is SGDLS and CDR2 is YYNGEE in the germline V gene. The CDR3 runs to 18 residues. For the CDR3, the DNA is TGTGCCAGCAGCGTAGCTGGAGCGACAGGGGGGGACACAGATACGCAGTATTTT. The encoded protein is CASSVAGATGGDTDTQYF.

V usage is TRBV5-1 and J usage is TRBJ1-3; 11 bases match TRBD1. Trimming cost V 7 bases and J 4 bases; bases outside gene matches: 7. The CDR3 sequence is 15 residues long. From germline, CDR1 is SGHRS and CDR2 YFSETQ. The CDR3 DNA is TGCGCCAGCGGACAGGGGGCGACCTCCGGAAACACCATATATTTT. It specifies CASGQGATSGNTIYF. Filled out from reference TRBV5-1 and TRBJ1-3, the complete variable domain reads KAGVTQTPRYLIKTRGQQVTLSCSPISGHRSVSWYQQTPGQGLQFLFEYFSETQRNKGNFPGRFSGRQFSNSRSEMNVSTLELGDSALYLCASGQGATSGNTIYFGEGSWLTVV.

DNA for the CDR3: TGTGCCAGCAGGTCGTGGGACACCCGCTCTAACTATGGCTACACCTTC. Protein: CASRSWDTRSNYGYTF. V and J are TRBV7-9 and TRBJ1-2, with D maybe TRBD1 (6 bases). Trimming stripped 6 bases from V and 0 bases from J, with 17 bases between. The CDR3 runs to 16 residues. Germline V gives CDR1 SEHNR, CDR2 FQNEAQ (reference sequence).

The CDR3 here is CASSYLGSRETQYF. The CDR3 coding sequence is TGTGCCAGCAGCTACCTGGGTTCTAGAGAGACCCAGTACTTC. This chain joins TRBV7-7 and TRBJ2-5, with D unclear. The CDR3 loop spans 14 amino acids. V was pared by 4 bases and J by 4 bases, with 13 bases between. The V gene's germline CDR1 is SSHAT and CDR2 FNYEAQ (reference sequence). The complete variable domain, with remaining parts taken from reference TRBV7-7 and TRBJ2-5, reads GAGVSQSPRYKVTKRGQDVTLRCDPISSHATLYWYQQALGQGPEFLTYFNYEAQPDKSGLPSDRFSAERPEGSISTLTIQRTEQRDSAMYRCASSYLGSRETQYFGPGTRLLVL.

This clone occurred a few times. The CDR3 DNA reads TGTGCCAGCAGGTTACAGGGTGGCGGCTACACCTTC. This translates into CASRLQGGGYTF. The chain combines TRBV5-6 with TRBJ1-2; maybe TRBD1 (6 bases). The CDR3 has 12 residues. V lost 5 bases and J 8 bases, leaving 13 bases between the germline ends. CDR1 and CDR2 (germline): SGHDT, YYEEEE.

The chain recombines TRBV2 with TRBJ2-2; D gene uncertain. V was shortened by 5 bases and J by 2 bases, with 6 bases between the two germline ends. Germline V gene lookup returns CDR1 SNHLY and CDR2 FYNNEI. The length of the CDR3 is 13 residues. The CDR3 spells CASSRQNTGELFF. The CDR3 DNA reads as TGTGCCAGCAGTCGACAAAACACCGGGGAGCTGTTTTTT. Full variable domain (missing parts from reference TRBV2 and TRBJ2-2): EPEVTQTPSHQVTQMGQEVILRCVPISNHLYFYWYRQILGQKVEFLVSFYNNEISEKSEIFDDQFSVERPDGSNFTLKIRSTKLEDSAMYFCASSRQNTGELFFGEGSRLTVL.